This entry is about one TCR beta chain. The CDR3 is 17 residues long. Per germline, CDR1 MNHEY and CDR2 SMNVEV (reference sequence). Trimming removed 2 bases at V and 7 bases at J, with 23 bases between. This entry comes from a study of shared T cell receptors in the human thymus. The repertoire was sequenced with immunoSEQ multiplex PCR; TCRdb's copy has only in-frame clones and lacks some. The profile shows more than 550,000 clones, approximately 85% of them singletons. The same specimen was also included in a second study, on human thymus T cells. That paper notes: Corrective heart surgery yielded resections, and these provided the thymus tissue. An apparent bias in V and J gene usage was seen in thymic and blood repertoires.

This clonotype was sampled from a girl under three years old with a congenital heart defect. The gene calls are TRBV27 and TRBJ1-1; D may be TRBD1 (5 bases). The source material was thymocytes. This CDR3 is CASSLGMAGRGGGEAFF. The CDR3, as DNA: TGTGCCAGCAGTTTAGGTATGGCAGGGAGGGGTGGTGGTGAAGCTTTCTTT.